Shown below are 25 T cell receptor beta chains from a single sample sequenced in a study of blood T cells in healthy people across ages. Combining a sample-barcoded 5' primer with a J-beta primer mix, a second PCR ran for roughly 7 to 12 cycles. TCRdb used MiXCR to reprocess the 5' RACE reads, holding one entry per CDR3 protein. The table shows 1.5 million to 2 million distinct CDR3 sequences, with 28% occurring only once. The sequencing sample was made of blood. These receptors all stem from a woman in her thirties in good health.

The chain carries TRBV11-2 and TRBJ2-5, with TRBD2 identical over 9 bases. This CDR3 has 14 residues. The V segment lost 5 bases and the J segment 7 bases; nucleotides outside the gene matches: 8. In germline, CDR1 is SGHAT, CDR2 FQNNGV. The CDR3 reads CASSTGTSTGTQYF. DNA of the CDR3: TGTGCCAGCAGCACCGGGACTAGCACGGGGACCCAGTACTTC.

In this sample, this clonotype turned up a few times. The chain employs TRBV20-1 and TRBJ2-1; TRBD2 matches at 7 bases. Germline assignment: CDR1 DFQATT and CDR2 SNEGSKA (reference sequence). V shed 2 bases and J 6 bases; nucleotides not matched to a gene: 10. CDR3 length: 15 amino acids. The CDR3 DNA sequence: TGCAGTGCTAGAATGGGCGGGAGAACGGGCAATGAGCAGTTCTTC. Its protein is CSARMGGRTGNEQFF.

This clonotype has only a few counts. The chain recombines TRBV11-2 with TRBJ2-1, with D possibly TRBD1 on 6 matching bases. This CDR3 comprises 13 residues. Per the germline V gene, CDR1 is SGHAT and CDR2 is FQNNGV. Trimming removed 1 base at V and 15 bases at J, with 16 bases between. The CDR3 sequence: CASSLGWGHFPFF. DNA of the CDR3: TGTGCCAGCAGCTTAGGATGGGGGCACTTCCCGTTCTTC.

The rearrangement joins TRBV9 to TRBJ2-3; a possible D gene is TRBD1 (5 bases). Trimming removed 2 bases at V and 6 bases at J, with 10 bases between. The CDR3 consists of 13 residues. Germline V gene lookup returns CDR1 SGDLS and CDR2 YYNGEE. The CDR3 DNA reads as TGTGCCAGCAGCGTGATGGGGCTGGATACGCAGTATTTT. Translated, it gives CASSVMGLDTQYF.

With regard to this clonotype: A clone one base away is much larger, so this may be a read error. The chain uses TRBV15 and TRBJ2-7, with TRBD2 matching over 8 bases. Germline V gene sequence: CDR1 LNHNV, CDR2 YYDKDF (reference sequence). The CDR3 is made up of 15 amino acids. With 5 bases clipped from V and 7 bases from J, the junction kept 13 bases outside the gene matches. The CDR3 region has the DNA TGTGCCACCAGCGTGCGGGGGGTAAATTACAATGAGCAGTACTTC. Its protein is CATSVRGVNYNEQYF.

The rearrangement uses TRBV30 and TRBJ2-3, with 8 bases aligning to TRBD2. After removal of 4 bases from V and 3 bases from J, the junction contained 9 bases not matched to a gene. This CDR3 comprises 15 residues. Germline CDR1 GTSNPN, CDR2 SVGIG (reference sequence). The CDR3 DNA follows: TGTGCCTGGACGGTAGCGGGGTTGTCTACAGATACGCAGTATTTT. Translation gives CAWTVAGLSTDTQYF.

As regards this clonotype: This is likely a read error, given that the CDR3 carries no conserved phenylalanine or tryptophan at its end. The gene calls are TRBV4-1 and TRBJ2-3; the match to TRBD2 covers 14 bases. Germline CDR1 is MGHRA and CDR2 is YSYEKL. The length of the CDR3 is 16 residues. Germline trimming cut 4 bases from V and 6 bases from J; bases unmatched to any gene: 6. As DNA, the CDR3 is TGCGCCAGCAGCCGAGGACTAGCGGGGGGAGGGGATACGCAGTATGTT. Protein: CASSRGLAGGGDTQYV.

This chain joins TRBV7-9 and TRBJ1-6; D is ambiguous. The V end lost 3 bases, the J end lost 10 bases, and 7 bases lay between the germline ends. The CDR3 consists of 12 residues. Germline values: CDR1 SEHNR, CDR2 FQNEAQ (reference sequence). The CDR3 is CASSLDVSPLHF. CDR3 sequence (DNA): TGTGCCAGCAGCTTGGACGTATCACCCCTCCACTTT.

A remark on this clonotype: Being one base from a much bigger clone, this may be a read error. The chain recombines TRBV7-9 with TRBJ2-1, with 7 nucleotides matching TRBD2. Germline V gene sequence: CDR1 SEHNR, CDR2 FQNEAQ (reference sequence). This CDR3 comprises 15 residues. The trim removed 5 bases at V and 0 bases at J, leaving 4 bases unmatched. CDR3 in DNA: TGTGCCAGCAGCCAACTAGCGAGCTCCTACAATGAGCAGTTCTTC. It specifies CASSQLASSYNEQFF.

There are many counts of this clonotype. DNA of the CDR3: TGTGCCAGCAGTGGGACATTACGAGAGACCCAGTACTTC. Translating gives CASSGTLRETQYF. V gene TRBV6-1 combines with J gene TRBJ2-5, with D maybe TRBD1 (5 bases). Germline V lookup: CDR1 MNHNS, CDR2 SASEGT. This CDR3 has 13 residues. V lost 4 bases, J lost 4 bases, and 10 bases lay in between.

The chain couples TRBV27 to TRBJ1-5, with 8 bases lining up with TRBD1. Germline V gene lookup returns CDR1 MNHEY and CDR2 SMNVEV (reference sequence). After removal of 5 bases from V and 11 bases from J, the junction contained 14 bases not matched to a gene. The CDR3 runs 15 residues. CDR3 coding DNA: TGTGCCAGCAGTCCCTCAGGACAGGGAGGTTGGGCCCAGCATTTT. Protein: CASSPSGQGGWAQHF.

The chain recombines TRBV5-1 with TRBJ2-7; 7 bases align to TRBD1. The length of the CDR3 is 15 residues. With 7 bases clipped from V and 3 bases from J, the junction kept 13 bases outside the gene matches. CDR1 is SGHRS, CDR2 YFSETQ, per germline. The CDR3 coding sequence is TGCGCCAGCCGGATCGGGACAGCCGATTTCTACGAGCAGTACTTC. Translation: CASRIGTADFYEQYF.

This clonotype came up a few times. The chain is built from TRBV4-3 and TRBJ2-1; 7 positions agree with TRBD2. This CDR3 spans 16 amino acids. The germline gives CDR1 LGHNA, CDR2 YSLEER. The J segment lost 2 bases and the V segment lost 0 bases, leaving 4 bases of the junction unmatched. CDR3 sequence: CASSQDAGRPYNEQFF. CDR3 DNA sequence: TGCGCCAGCAGCCAAGATGCCGGGAGGCCCTACAATGAGCAGTTCTTC.

The sample holds one count of this clonotype. This may be a read error: a much more frequent sequence differs by one nucleotide. For the CDR3, the DNA is TGTGCCAGCAGCTTCGTACTAGCGGGGGACAATGAGCAGTTCTTC. Its translation: CASSFVLAGDNEQFF. The genes are TRBV7-8 and TRBJ2-1; 11 bases fit TRBD2. The V and J ends lost 3 bases and 5 bases, in that order; junction bases with no gene match: 3. The CDR3 contains 15 residues. Germline values: CDR1 SGHVS, CDR2 FQNEAQ.

This clonotype has just a few counts. It may be a read error: a sequence one base away is much more abundant. The V and J genes are TRBV7-2 and TRBJ2-4; D tentatively fits TRBD1 or TRBD2 (5 bases each). Trimming took off 4 bases at V and 13 bases at J, with 20 bases between the two ends. This CDR3 has 14 amino acids. Per the germline V gene, CDR1 is SGHTA and CDR2 is FQGNSA. The CDR3 protein is CASSSRRGTNEQYF. The CDR3 bases are TGTGCCAGCAGCTCCAGACGGGGCACGAATGAGCAGTACTTC.

This clonotype was counted only a few times. The chain joins TRBV15 to TRBJ2-1; TRBD1 matches at 9 bases. V dropped 3 bases and J dropped 3; count of bases not matched to a gene: 6. There are 16 residues in the CDR3. Germline values: CDR1 LNHNV, CDR2 YYDKDF (reference sequence). CDR3 loop: CATSRDRGLGYNEQFF. The CDR3 bases are TGTGCCACCAGCAGGGACAGGGGATTGGGCTACAATGAGCAGTTCTTC.

The chain joins TRBV12-3 or TRBV12-4 to TRBJ2-7; 8 bases match TRBD1. V lost 8 bases, J lost 3 bases, and 12 bases stayed unmatched. The CDR3 is made up of 15 amino acids. The CDR3 DNA follows: TGTGCCAGCGGCGGGACAGGCAAGGCAGGCTACGAGCAGTACTTC. Translation: CASGGTGKAGYEQYF.

This clonotype appeared a few times. The rearrangement uses TRBV28 and TRBJ1-5; TRBD1 matches at 8 bases. Trimming took 6 bases from V and 3 from J; bases not matched to a gene: 7. Germline V gene data show CDR1 as MDHEN and CDR2 as SYDVKM. The length of the CDR3 is 15 residues. CDR3 sequence: CASSSTGGPNQPQHF. The CDR3 bases are TGTGCCAGCAGCTCTACAGGGGGGCCCAATCAGCCCCAGCATTTT.

The sample holds a few counts of this clonotype. This could be a read error, since a much larger clone is one nucleotide away. The chain couples TRBV27 to TRBJ2-7, with TRBD1 as a possible D gene (8 bases). V was clipped by 7 bases and J by 3 bases, with 19 bases between them. Germline V gene data show CDR1 as MNHEY and CDR2 as SMNVEV (reference sequence). The length of the CDR3 is 15 residues. CDR3 DNA sequence: TGTGCCAGCAAAGGAACAGGGGGGGCCGGCTACGAGCAGTACTTC. As protein: CASKGTGGAGYEQYF.

A few counts support this clonotype. A far larger clone is just one base off, so this is likely a read error. The J gene is TRBJ2-6, the V gene TRBV12-3 or TRBV12-4, with D perhaps matching TRBD1 (5 bases). The CDR3 runs to 12 residues. The CDR3 sequence: CASRSGANVPTF. The DNA of the CDR3 is TGTGCCAGCAGGTCTGGGGCCAACGTCCCGACTTTC.

The genes are TRBV2 and TRBJ2-7; D gene unclear. Matching the DNA end better, TRBJ2-5 makes the J call doubtful. The germline gives CDR1 SNHLY, CDR2 FYNNEI. CDR3 length: 14 amino acids. CDR3 DNA sequence: TGTGCCAGCTGTTCGTTAAGGGCCGGGGAGACCCAGTACTTC. This encodes CASCSLRAGETQYF.

This clonotype came up many times. CDR3 bases: TGTGCCAGCAGTGCAAAGGGGGTTGGGGGCTACACCTTC. Translation gives CASSAKGVGGYTF. The genes are TRBV27 and TRBJ1-2, with TRBD1 as a possible D gene (6 bases). This CDR3 is built from 13 residues. The V gene's germline CDR1 is MNHEY and CDR2 SMNVEV (reference sequence). Trimming cost V 5 bases and J 8 bases, with 15 bases left between them.

This clonotype was seen more than once but under ten times. Written as DNA, the CDR3 is TGTGCCAGCTCAGGGGCCACTGCACTCTACGAGCAGTACTTC. As protein: CASSGATALYEQYF. This sequence joins TRBV18 and TRBJ2-7; D is possibly TRBD1 (5 bases). The V end lost 5 bases, the J end lost 3 bases, and 14 bases lay between the germline ends. The CDR3 runs to 14 residues. CDR1 is KGHSH and CDR2 is LQKENI in the germline V gene.

On this clonotype itself: A much bigger clone sits one base away, suggesting this may be a read error. The chain combines TRBV5-1 with TRBJ2-7; D might be TRBD1 (5 bases). Germline assignment: CDR1 SGHRS and CDR2 YFSETQ. The CDR3 sequence is 14 residues long. CDR3 sequence: CASSLARDTGEQDF. Here the CDR3 DNA reads TGCGCCAGCAGCTTGGCCAGGGATACCGGCGAGCAGGACTTC.

In its sample, this clonotype was seen a few times. The chain recombines TRBV2 with TRBJ1-2, with D unresolved. The CDR3 runs to 13 residues. Per the germline V gene, CDR1 is SNHLY and CDR2 is FYNNEI. The ends were cut back, 6 bases at V and 8 bases at J, with 16 bases in the middle. The CDR3 DNA follows: TGTGCCAGCAGCCCCGGACGGACGGAAGGCTACACCTTC. Residues: CASSPGRTEGYTF.